This T cell receptor beta chain was identified in a study of blood T cell repertoires in COVID-19. Whole-study context: PBMCs, B-cell-depleted T cells, or T cells were the source of the cDNA or gDNA that made up the material.

Germline V gives CDR1 MDHEN, CDR2 SYDVKM. CDR3 length: 14 amino acids. V dropped 5 bases and J dropped 3; count of bases not matched to a gene: 5. Methods used by the authors: By means of reference gene primer amplification, nucleated cell counts were estimated. TCRdb's table, derived via immunoSEQ multiplex PCR, lists solely in-frame clones and lacks some. V and J calls plus clone size are reproduced from that table; the DNA served to infer D and trimming. The sample records a few hundred thousand clones, almost 90% being singletons. Participant age was about 18 to 89 years, and participants resided in fewer than 30 US areas. Participant reports of clinical history set cohort assignment.

This TCR came from a woman between 18 and 29 years old with acute COVID-19. The genes are TRBV28 and TRBJ2-7; 9 bases fit TRBD1. The sequenced sample was PBMCs or T cells enriched from blood (not recorded which). The CDR3 coding sequence is TGTGCCAGCAGTCTCGGGACAGGGTTCTACGAGCAGTACTTC. Translating it yields CASSLGTGFYEQYF.